The 3 T cell receptor beta chains presented below share a single source sample, sequenced in a study of CD8 T cells in ankylosing spondylitis. Study conclusions and caveats: What seemed typical of ankylosing spondylitis blood was a TCR beta motif built from several highly homologous variants.

Their target antigens are unknown. Each CDR3 protein gets one entry after TCRdb re-called the 5' RACE reads with MiXCR. Of roughly 670,000 distinct CDR3 sequences listed, around a fifth are singletons. The specimen sequenced was blood, either unsorted or a sorted T cell fraction (not recorded which). All receptors come from a male donor with ankylosing spondylitis.

This chain uses TRBV3-1 with TRBJ2-5; TRBD2 might be the D (6 bases). Trimming left V 3 bases short and J 4 bases short, with 15 bases between. The germline V gene has CDR1 LGHDT and CDR2 YNNKEL (reference sequence). This CDR3 is 15 amino acids long. The CDR3 here is CASSQRGSGRETQYF. As DNA, the CDR3 is TGTGCCAGCAGCCAGCGGGGCTCTGGTCGAGAGACCCAGTACTTC.

This clonotype was seen only a few times. The V call is TRBV5-1, the J call TRBJ2-1, with 9 bases lining up with TRBD2. Germline loops: CDR1 SGHRS, CDR2 YFSETQ. CDR3 length equals 17 residues. The trim removed 0 bases at V and 7 bases at J, leaving 11 bases unmatched. In DNA, the CDR3 is TGCGCCAGCAGCTTGGAGGCTCGCGGGAGGGAGGCGAATGAGCAGTTCTTC. This gives the protein CASSLEARGREANEQFF.

V and J are TRBV20-1 and TRBJ1-5; possibly TRBD1 for D (5 bases). The length of the CDR3 is 15 residues. Trimming cost V 6 bases and J 4 bases, with 19 bases left between them. The germline V gene has CDR1 DFQATT and CDR2 SNEGSKA (reference sequence). The CDR3 DNA is TGCAGTGCCACCCCGTTGCGGGACGATAATCAGCCCCAGCATTTT. Protein product: CSATPLRDDNQPQHF.